Listed here are 2 T cell receptor beta chains from one sample, sequenced in a study of blood T cell repertoires in COVID-19. Some clones are missing from TCRdb's copy, which holds only in-frame ones; the method was immunoSEQ multiplex PCR. The top ten clones hold less than 11% of a sample with roughly 330,000 clones, around 86% of them seen once. Specimen: PBMCs or T cells enriched from blood (not recorded which). All receptors derive from a woman under 30 who had recovered from COVID-19.

This clone has just a few counts. The rearrangement links TRBV21-1 to TRBJ1-6; the table's D call TRBD1 went unverified against the DNA. TRBV21-1 is shown as a pseudogene. The CDR3 runs to 17 residues. CDR3 region: CASSNEIGFPGNSPLHF. Written as DNA, the CDR3 is TGTGCCAGCAGCAATGAGATTGGCTTCCCAGGGAATTCACCCCTCCACTTT.

The chain has TRBV6-6 and TRBJ1-1; 8 bases are a match to TRBD1. The length of the CDR3 is 11 residues. V lost 11 bases, J lost 6 bases, and 5 bases stayed unmatched. Germline CDR1 is MNHNY and CDR2 is SVGAGI (reference sequence). The CDR3 bases are TGTGCCGGAGGACAGGGCCCTGAAGCTTTCTTT. It specifies CAGGQGPEAFF.